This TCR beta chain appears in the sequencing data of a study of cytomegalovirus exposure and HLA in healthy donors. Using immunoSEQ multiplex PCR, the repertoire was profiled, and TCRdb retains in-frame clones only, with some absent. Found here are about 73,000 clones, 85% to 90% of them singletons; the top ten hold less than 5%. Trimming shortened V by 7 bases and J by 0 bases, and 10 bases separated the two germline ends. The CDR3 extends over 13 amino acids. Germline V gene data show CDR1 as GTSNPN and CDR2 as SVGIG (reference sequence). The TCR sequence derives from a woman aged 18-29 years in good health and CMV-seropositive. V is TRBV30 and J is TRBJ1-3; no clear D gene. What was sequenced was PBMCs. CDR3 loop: CASTRGSGNTIYF. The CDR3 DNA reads TGTGCCTCAACCCGGGGCTCTGGAAACACCATATATTTT.